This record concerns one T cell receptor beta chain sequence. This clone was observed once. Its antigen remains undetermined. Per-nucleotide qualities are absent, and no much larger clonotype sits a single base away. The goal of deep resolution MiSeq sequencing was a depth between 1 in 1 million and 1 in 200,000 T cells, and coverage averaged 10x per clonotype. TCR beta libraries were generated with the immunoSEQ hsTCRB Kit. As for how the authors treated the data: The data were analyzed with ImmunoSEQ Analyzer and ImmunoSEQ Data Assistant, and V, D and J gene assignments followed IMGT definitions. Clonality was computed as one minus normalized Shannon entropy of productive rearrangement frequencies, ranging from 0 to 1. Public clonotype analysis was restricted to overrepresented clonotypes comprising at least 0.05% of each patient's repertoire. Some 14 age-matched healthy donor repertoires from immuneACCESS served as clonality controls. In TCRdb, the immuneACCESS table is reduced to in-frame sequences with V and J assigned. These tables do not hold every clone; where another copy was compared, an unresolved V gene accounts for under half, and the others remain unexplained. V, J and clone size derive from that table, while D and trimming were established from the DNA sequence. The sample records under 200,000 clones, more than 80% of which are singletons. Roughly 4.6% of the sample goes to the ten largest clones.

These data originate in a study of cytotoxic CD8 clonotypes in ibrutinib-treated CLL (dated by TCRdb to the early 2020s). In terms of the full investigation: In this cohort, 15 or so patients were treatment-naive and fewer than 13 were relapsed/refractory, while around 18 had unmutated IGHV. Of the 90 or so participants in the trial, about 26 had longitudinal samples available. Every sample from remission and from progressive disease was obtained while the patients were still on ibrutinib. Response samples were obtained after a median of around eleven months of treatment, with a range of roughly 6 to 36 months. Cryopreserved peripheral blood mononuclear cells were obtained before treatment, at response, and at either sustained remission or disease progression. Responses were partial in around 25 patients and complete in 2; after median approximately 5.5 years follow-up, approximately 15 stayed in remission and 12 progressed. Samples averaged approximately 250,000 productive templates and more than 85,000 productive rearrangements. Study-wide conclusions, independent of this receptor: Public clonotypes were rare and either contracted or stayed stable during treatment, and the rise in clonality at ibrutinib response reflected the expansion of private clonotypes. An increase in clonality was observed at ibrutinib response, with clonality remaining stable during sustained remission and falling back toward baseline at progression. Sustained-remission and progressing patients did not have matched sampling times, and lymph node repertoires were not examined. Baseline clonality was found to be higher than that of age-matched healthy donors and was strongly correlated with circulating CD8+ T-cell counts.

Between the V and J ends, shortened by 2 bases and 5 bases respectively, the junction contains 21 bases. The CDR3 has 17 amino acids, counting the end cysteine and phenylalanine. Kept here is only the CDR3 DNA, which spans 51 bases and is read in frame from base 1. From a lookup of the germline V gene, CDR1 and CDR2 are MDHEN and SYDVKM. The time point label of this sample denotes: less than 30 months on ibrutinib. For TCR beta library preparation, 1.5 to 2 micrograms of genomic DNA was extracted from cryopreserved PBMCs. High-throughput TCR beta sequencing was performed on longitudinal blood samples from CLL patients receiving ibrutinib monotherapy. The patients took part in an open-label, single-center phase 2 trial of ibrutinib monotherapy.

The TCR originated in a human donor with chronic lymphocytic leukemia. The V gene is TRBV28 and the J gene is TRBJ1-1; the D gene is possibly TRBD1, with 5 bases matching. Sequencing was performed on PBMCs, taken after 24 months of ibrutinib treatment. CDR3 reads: CASSLIIGISGKTEAFF. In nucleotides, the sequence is TGTGCCAGCAGTTTAATTATAGGTATTTCAGGGAAAACTGAAGCTTTCTTT.